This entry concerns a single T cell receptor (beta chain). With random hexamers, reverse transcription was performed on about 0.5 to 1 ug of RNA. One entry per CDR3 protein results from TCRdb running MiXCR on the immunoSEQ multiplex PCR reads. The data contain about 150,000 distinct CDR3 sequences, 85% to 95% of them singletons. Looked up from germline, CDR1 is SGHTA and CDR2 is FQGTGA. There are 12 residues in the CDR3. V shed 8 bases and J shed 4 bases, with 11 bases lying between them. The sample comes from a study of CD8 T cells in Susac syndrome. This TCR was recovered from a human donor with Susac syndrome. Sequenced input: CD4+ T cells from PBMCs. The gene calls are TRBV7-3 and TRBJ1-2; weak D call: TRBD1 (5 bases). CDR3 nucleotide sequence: TGTGCCAGCGGGGGGATTGGCTATGGCTACACCTTC. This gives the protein CASGGIGYGYTF.